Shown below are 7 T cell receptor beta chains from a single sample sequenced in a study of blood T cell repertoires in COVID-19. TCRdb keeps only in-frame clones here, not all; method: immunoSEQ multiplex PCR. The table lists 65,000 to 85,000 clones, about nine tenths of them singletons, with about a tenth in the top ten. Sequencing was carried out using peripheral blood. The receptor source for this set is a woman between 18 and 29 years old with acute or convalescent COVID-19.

CDR3 sequence (DNA): TGTGCCAGTAGTGCCGACAGGGAGGCAAACGAGCAGTACTTC. Translation: CASSADREANEQYF. The chain recombines TRBV19 with TRBJ2-7; D may be TRBD1 (7 bases). V was pared by 5 bases and J by 5 bases, with 16 bases between. CDR1 and CDR2 (germline): LNHDA, SQIVND (reference sequence). The CDR3 loop spans 14 amino acids.

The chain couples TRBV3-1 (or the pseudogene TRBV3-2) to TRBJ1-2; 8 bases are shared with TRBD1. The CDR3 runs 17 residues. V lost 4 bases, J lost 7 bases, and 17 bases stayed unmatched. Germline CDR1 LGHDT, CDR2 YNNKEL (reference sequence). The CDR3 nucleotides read TGTGCCAGCAGCCCCCAACTATATAAACAGGGGGGCTCTGGCTACACCTTC. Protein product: CASSPQLYKQGGSGYTF.

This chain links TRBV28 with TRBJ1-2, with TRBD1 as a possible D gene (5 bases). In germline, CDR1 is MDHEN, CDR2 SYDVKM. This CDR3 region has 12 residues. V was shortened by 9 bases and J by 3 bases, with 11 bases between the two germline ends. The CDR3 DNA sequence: TGTGCCAGTGCGGGGGGTGACTATGGCTACACCTTC. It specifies CASAGGDYGYTF.

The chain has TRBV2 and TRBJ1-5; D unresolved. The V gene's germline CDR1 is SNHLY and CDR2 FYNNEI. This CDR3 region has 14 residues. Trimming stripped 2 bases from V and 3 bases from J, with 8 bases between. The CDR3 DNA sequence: TGTGCCAGCAGTGAATTCAGAAACAATCAGCCCCAGCATTTT. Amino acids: CASSEFRNNQPQHF. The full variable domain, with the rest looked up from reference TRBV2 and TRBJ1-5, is EPEVTQTPSHQVTQMGQEVILRCVPISNHLYFYWYRQILGQKVEFLVSFYNNEISEKSEIFDDQFSVERPDGSNFTLKIRSTKLEDSAMYFCASSEFRNNQPQHFGDGTRLSIL.

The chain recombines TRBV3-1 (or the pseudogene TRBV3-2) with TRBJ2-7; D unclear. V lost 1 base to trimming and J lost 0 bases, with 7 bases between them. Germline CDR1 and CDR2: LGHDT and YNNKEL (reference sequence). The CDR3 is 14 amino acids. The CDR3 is CASSQGPSSYEQYF. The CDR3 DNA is TGTGCCAGCAGCCAAGGGCCAAGCTCCTACGAGCAGTACTTC.

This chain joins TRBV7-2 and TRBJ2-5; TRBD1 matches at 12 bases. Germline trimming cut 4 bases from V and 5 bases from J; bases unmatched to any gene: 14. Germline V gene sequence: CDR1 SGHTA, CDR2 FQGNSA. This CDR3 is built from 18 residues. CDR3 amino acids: CASSSRDRGRRTGETQYF. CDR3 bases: TGTGCCAGCAGCTCCCGGGACAGGGGGCGCAGAACGGGGGAGACCCAGTACTTC.

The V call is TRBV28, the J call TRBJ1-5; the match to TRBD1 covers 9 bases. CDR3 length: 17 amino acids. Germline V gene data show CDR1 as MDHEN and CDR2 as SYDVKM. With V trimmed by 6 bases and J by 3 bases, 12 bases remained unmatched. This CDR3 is CASRLNRGPPYNQPQHF. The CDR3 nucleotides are TGTGCCAGCAGACTGAACAGGGGGCCACCCTACAATCAGCCCCAGCATTTT. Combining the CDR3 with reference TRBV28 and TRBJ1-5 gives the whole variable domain DVKVTQSSRYLVKRTGEKVFLECVQDMDHENMFWYRQDPGLGLRLIYFSYDVKMKEKGDIPEGYSVSREKKERFSLILESASTNQTSMYLCASRLNRGPPYNQPQHFGDGTRLSIL.